The rows below give T cell receptor beta chains drawn from one sample of a study of cytomegalovirus exposure and HLA in healthy donors. Produced via immunoSEQ multiplex PCR; TCRdb's table is partial and in-frame only. The table includes 35,000 to 45,000 clones, approximately 52% detected once. The sample consisted of PBMCs. These receptors were collected from a human donor in good health. The CDR3 runs from the conserved cysteine through the conserved F or W. Each record gives: J gene, D gene, clone size, V gene, CDR3 DNA, CDR3 protein. D genes are given only for firm matches. Rows may omit the clone size; those that give it use once, few, many or a size class.

TRBJ2-3 TRBD2 NA TRBV18 TGTGCCAGCTCACCGCTAGCGGGGACAGATACGCAGTATTTT CASSPLAGTDTQYF
TRBJ2-5 NA NA TRBV6-6 TGTGCCAGCAGCGGTGCGGAGACCCAGTACTTC CASSGAETQYF
TRBJ1-1 NA NA TRBV10-3 TGTGCCATCAGTGAGTCCCCCAGGCGAGAGAACACTGAAGCTTTCTTT CAISESPRRENTEAFF
TRBJ1-1 NA NA TRBV5-1 TGCGCCAGCAGCCGCCGTCAGGGGCGCGGCACTGAAGCTTTCTTT CASSRRQGRGTEAFF
TRBJ1-1 NA NA TRBV19 TGTGCCAGTAGTAAATACACAGGGTCGTTGAACACTGAAGCTTTCTTT CASSKYTGSLNTEAFF
TRBJ2-4 TRBD2 few TRBV18 TGTGCCAGCTCACCCTCGGGGGGAGGAAACATTCAGTACTTC CASSPSGGGNIQYF
TRBJ2-7 NA few TRBV5-6 TGTGCCAGCAGCGGGCTCTATCGATCCTACGAGCAGTACTTC CASSGLYRSYEQYF
TRBJ1-3 NA NA TRBV18 TGTGCCAGCTCACCCGGGACTGATACTGGAAACACCATATATTTT CASSPGTDTGNTIYF
TRBJ1-1 NA NA TRBV2 TGTGCCAGCAGTGAACGGGGGTTGGGGACTGAAGCTTTCTTT CASSERGLGTEAFF
TRBJ1-5 NA few TRBV5-4 TGTGCCAGCAGCCAAGATACTAATCAGCCCCAGCATTTT CASSQDTNQPQHF